This T cell receptor (beta chain) was obtained from a study of blood T cell repertoires in COVID-19. Study as a whole: Sample material is recorded as cDNA or gDNA derived from T cells, B-cell-depleted T cells, or PBMCs.

CDR3 size: 14 residues. CDR1 and CDR2 (germline): MNHEY, SVGAGI. V lost 6 bases, J lost 7 bases, and 9 bases stayed unmatched. TCRdb keeps only in-frame clones here, not all; method: immunoSEQ multiplex PCR. The sample carries about 140,000 clones, approximately 83% recorded once. The receptor comes from a woman aged 55-75 years with acute or convalescent COVID-19. The gene calls are TRBV6-5 and TRBJ1-2, with 9 nucleotides matching TRBD1. Sequences were obtained from peripheral blood. The CDR3 is CASSPGTGKFGYTF. The CDR3 bases are TGTGCCAGCAGCCCCGGGACAGGGAAGTTTGGCTACACCTTC.